This T cell receptor beta chain was sequenced in a study of T cells in Graves' hyperthyroidism and ophthalmopathy. Amplification targeted TCR beta CDR3 regions from RNA transcripts. Primed by the HTBI set, a first-round RT-PCR was run on the TCR CDR3. In TCRdb, the multiplex PCR reads were re-called with MiXCR into one record per CDR3 protein. The repertoire holds over 350,000 distinct CDR3 sequences, 11% to 15% seen once, with around 28% in the top ten. This clonotype was recorded at least ten times. The CDR3 sequence is 14 residues long. Germline CDR1 is DFQATT and CDR2 is SNEGSKA (reference sequence). The V and J ends lost 6 bases and 5 bases respectively, with 20 bases between them.

The chain recombines TRBV20-1 with TRBJ2-7; no clear D gene. Input material: blood. This receptor was obtained from a man aged 50-60 years with Graves' ophthalmopathy. The CDR3 DNA reads TGCAGTGCCAGCCGATACCTCACCGTCGACGAGCAGTACTTC. Protein product: CSASRYLTVDEQYF.